This T cell receptor beta chain was captured in a study of CD8 T cells in Susac syndrome. Negative isolation yielded the CD8+ and CD4+ T cells, while FACS enriched the TEMRA cells. The RNA input was roughly 0.45 to 1 ug, and it was reverse transcribed with random hexamers. TCR beta CDR3 was amplified by immunoSEQ multiplex PCR. This amplification extended across 54 Vbeta and 13 Jbeta segments. TCRdb itself ran the immunoSEQ multiplex PCR reads through MiXCR, one entry per CDR3 protein. The sample carries some 99,000 distinct CDR3 sequences, roughly 94% recorded once. The ends were cut back, 7 bases at V and 5 bases at J, with 12 bases in the middle. CDR3 size: 13 residues. Germline V gene lookup returns CDR1 KGHSH and CDR2 LQKENI.

The V call is TRBV18, the J call TRBJ1-5, with D perhaps TRBD1 (5 bases). The sequenced sample consisted of CD4+ T cells from PBMCs. The receptor comes from a human donor with Susac syndrome. The CDR3 region is CASCPGIDQPQHF. CDR3 sequence (DNA): TGTGCCAGCTGTCCAGGGATAGATCAGCCCCAGCATTTT.